This record concerns one TCR beta chain sequence. Reverse transcription of about 0.5 to 1 ug RNA was carried out with random hexamers. In TCRdb, the immunoSEQ multiplex PCR reads were re-called with MiXCR into one record per CDR3 protein. The table records approximately 140,000 distinct CDR3 sequences, roughly 95% of them present only once. CDR3 length equals 16 residues. With 1 base clipped from V and 7 bases from J, the junction kept 9 bases outside the gene matches. These data come from a study of CD8 T cells in Susac syndrome. This sequence joins TRBV23-1 and TRBJ1-5, with TRBD1 identical over 8 bases. TRBV23-1 is marked as an open reading frame, function uncertain. The TCR was taken from a human donor with multiple sclerosis. The specimen was CD4+ T cells from PBMCs. CDR3 in DNA: TGCGCCAGCAGTCAATTTGGAGGACAGGGCGGGCAGCCCCAGCATTTT. It codes for CASSQFGGQGGQPQHF.